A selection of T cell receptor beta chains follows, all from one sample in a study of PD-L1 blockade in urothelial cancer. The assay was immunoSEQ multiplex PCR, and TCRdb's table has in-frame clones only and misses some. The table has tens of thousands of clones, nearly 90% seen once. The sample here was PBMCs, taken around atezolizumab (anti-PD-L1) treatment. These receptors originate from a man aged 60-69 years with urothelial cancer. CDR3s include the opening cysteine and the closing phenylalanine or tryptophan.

CASSASGGVDTQYF	TRBV5-1
CAWESGDTQYF	TRBV30
CASSVEGGLTDTQYF	TRBV9
CASRNDRANNSPLHF	TRBV6-5
CASSVSGFGETQYF	TRBV5-1
CASSLGTGLSYGYTF	TRBV7-2
CASSLESGGAYNEQFF	TRBV11-2
CASSQAGTDTEAFF	TRBV4-1
CASSLPGFGEKLFF	TRBV28
CAWSVTRGTDTQYF	TRBV30
CASSRSGGNADTQYF	TRBV18
CASSEGLVMDTQYF	TRBV2
CASSYGQGPYEQYF	TRBV6-5
CASSRSGSETQYF	TRBV11-3
CASSSSGEGEGYGYTF	TRBV27
CASSNRGTGEVF	TRBV6-6
CASSLVARNYEQYF	TRBV7-2
CASTRGRTDLTDTQYF	TRBV6-6
CASSRRTSGGADEQFF	TRBV18
CASSLTDSNYEQYF	TRBV11-2
CASRGFRRSGELFF	TRBV28
CASSEGDRLYEQYF	TRBV6-1
CSVEGGAGGQETQYF	TRBV29-1
CASSISGYEQYF	TRBV19
CASSFSGGWETQYF	TRBV5-6
CASSIRTGPNTGELFF	TRBV19
CASTSVHGNEQFF	TRBV19
CASSLGDRGRGDTEAFF	TRBV5-4